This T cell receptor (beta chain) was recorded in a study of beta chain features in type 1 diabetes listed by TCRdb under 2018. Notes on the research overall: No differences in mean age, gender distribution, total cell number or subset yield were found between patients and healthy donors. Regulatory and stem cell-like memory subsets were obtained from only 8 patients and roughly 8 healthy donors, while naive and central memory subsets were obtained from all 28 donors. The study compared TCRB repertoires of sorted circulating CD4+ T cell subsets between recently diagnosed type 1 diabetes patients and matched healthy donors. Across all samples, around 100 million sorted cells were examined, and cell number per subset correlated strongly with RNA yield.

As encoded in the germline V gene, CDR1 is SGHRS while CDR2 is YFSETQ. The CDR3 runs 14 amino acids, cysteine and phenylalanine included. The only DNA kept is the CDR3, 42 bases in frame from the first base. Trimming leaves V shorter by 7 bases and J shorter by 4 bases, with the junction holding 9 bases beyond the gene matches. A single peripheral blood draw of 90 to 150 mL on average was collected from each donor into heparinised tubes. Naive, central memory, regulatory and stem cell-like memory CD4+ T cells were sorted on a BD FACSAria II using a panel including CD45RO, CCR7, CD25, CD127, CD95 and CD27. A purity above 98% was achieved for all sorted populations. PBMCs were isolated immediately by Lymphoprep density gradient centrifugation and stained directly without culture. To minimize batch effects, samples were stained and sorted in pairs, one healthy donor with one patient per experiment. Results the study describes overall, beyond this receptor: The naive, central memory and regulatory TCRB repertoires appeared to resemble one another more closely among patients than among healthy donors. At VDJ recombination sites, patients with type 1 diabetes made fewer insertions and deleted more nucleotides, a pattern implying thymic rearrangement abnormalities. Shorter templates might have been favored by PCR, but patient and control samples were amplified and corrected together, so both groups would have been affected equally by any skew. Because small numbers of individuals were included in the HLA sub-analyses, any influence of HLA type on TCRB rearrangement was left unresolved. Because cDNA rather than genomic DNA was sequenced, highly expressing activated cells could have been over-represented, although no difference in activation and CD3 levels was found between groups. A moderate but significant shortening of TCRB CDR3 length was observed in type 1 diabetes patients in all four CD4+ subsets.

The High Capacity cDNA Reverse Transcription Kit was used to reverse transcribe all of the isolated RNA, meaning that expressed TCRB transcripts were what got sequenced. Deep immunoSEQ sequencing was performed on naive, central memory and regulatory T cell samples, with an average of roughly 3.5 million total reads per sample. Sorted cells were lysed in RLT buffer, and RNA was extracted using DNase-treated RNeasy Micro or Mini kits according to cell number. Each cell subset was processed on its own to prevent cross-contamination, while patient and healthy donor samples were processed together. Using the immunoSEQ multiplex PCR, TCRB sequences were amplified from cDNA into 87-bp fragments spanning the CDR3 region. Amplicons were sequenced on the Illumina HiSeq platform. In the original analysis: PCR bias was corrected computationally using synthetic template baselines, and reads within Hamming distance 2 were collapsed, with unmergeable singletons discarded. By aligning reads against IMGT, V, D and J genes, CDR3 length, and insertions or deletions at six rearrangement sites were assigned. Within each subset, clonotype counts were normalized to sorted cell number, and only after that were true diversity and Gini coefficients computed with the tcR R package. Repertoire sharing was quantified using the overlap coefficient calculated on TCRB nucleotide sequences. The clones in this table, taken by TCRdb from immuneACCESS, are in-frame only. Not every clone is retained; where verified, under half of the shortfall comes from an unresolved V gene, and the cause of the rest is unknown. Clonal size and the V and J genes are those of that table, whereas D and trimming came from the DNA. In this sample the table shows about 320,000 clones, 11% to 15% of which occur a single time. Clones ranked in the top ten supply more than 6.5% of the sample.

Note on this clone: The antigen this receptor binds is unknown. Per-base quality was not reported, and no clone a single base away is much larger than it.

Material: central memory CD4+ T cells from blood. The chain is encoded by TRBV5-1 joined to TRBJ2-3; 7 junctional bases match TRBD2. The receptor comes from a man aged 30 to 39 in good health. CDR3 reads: CASGAGGNADTQYF. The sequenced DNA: TGCGCCAGCGGCGCCGGGGGGAACGCAGATACGCAGTATTTT.